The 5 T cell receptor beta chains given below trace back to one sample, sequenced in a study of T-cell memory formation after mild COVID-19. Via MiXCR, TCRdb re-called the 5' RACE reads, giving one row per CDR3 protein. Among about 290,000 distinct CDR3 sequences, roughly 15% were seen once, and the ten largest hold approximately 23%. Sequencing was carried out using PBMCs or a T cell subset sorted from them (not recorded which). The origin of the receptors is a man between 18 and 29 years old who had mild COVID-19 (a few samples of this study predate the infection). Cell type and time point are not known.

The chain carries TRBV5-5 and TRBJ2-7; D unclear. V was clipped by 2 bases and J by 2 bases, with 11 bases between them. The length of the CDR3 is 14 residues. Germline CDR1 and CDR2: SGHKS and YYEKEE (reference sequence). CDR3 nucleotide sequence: TGTGCCAGCAGCTTAGTACGGGTTACCTACGAGCAGTACTTC. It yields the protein CASSLVRVTYEQYF.

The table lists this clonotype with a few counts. The CDR3 coding sequence is TGCGCCAGCAGCCAAGCCTCCGGGGTCGGGGAGCTGTTTTTT. This sequence encodes CASSQASGVGELFF. The V call is TRBV4-1, the J call TRBJ2-2; the D gene is possibly TRBD2 (5 bases). Looked up from germline, CDR1 is MGHRA and CDR2 is YSYEKL. V lost 1 base and J lost 7, with 10 bases in between. The CDR3 has 14 amino acids.

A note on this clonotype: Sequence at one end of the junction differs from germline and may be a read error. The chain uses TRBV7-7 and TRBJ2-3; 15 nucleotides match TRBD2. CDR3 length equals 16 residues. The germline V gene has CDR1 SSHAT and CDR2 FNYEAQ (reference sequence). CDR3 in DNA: TGTGCTAGCAGCTACGGACTAGCGGGGGGGAAAGTTACGCAGTATTTT. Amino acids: CASSYGLAGGKVTQYF.

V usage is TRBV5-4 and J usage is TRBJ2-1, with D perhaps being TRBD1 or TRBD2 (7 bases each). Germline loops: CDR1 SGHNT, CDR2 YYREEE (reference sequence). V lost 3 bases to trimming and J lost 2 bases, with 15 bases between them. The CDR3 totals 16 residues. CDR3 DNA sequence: TGTGCCAGCAGCTCGGGAGGAGACAGGGCCTACAATGAGCAGTTCTTC. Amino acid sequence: CASSSGGDRAYNEQFF.

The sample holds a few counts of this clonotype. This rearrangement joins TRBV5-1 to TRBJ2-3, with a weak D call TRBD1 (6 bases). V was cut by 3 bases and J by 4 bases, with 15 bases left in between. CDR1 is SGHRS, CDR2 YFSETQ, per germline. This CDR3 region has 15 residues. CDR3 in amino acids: CASSSGQPGADTQYF. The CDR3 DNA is TGCGCCAGCAGCTCAGGACAGCCCGGCGCAGATACGCAGTATTTT.